This TCR beta chain was captured by sequencing in a study of multiple sclerosis patients with progressive multifocal leukoencephalopathy. The CDR3 sequence is 14 residues long. In germline, CDR1 is SNHLY, CDR2 FYNNEI. The germline V and J ends were trimmed by 7 bases and 5 bases, with 14 bases remaining between them. Each PCR contained spiked synthetic TR CDR3 controls spanning every V-J pairing. Generated by immunoSEQ multiplex PCR, the TCRdb table keeps only in-frame clones and is missing some. Among roughly 29,000 clones listed, 90% were seen once. Time point here: about a year of natalizumab therapy. Controls were natalizumab-treated multiple sclerosis patients who did not develop PML, sampled longitudinally. The sample holds one count of this clone. Its antigen is currently unknown. General study results and limits: Before and during natalizumab, the clones expanded at PML already existed. At PML onset, no shared TRBV or TRBJ gene usage was seen.

The clonotype comes from a human donor with multiple sclerosis. The sample here was PBMCs, taken from a patient treated with natalizumab. This chain joins TRBV2 and TRBJ2-2; weak D call: TRBD1 (5 bases). The CDR3 reads CASTGQGITGELFF. The CDR3 DNA is TGTGCCAGCACTGGGCAGGGAATAACCGGGGAGCTGTTTTTT. The complete variable domain, with remaining parts taken from reference TRBV2 and TRBJ2-2, reads EPEVTQTPSHQVTQMGQEVILRCVPISNHLYFYWYRQILGQKVEFLVSFYNNEISEKSEIFDDQFSVERPDGSNFTLKIRSTKLEDSAMYFCASTGQGITGELFFGEGSRLTVL.